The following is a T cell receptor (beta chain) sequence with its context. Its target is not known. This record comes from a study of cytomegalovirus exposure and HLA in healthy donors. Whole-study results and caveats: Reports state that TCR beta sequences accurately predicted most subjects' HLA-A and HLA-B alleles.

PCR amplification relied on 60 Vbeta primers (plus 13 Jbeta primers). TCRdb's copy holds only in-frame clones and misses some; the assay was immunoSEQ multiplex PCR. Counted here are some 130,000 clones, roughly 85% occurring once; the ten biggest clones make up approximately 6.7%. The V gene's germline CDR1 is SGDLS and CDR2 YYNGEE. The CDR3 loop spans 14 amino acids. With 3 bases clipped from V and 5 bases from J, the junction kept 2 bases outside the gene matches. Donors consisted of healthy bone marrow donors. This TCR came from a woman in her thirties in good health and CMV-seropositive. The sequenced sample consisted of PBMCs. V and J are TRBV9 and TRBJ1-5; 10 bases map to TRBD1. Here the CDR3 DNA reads TGTGCCAGCAGCGCCGACAGGGGGCATCAGCCCCAGCATTTT. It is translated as CASSADRGHQPQHF.